This TCR beta chain derives from a study of T cell changes during pregnancy in multiple sclerosis. Only in-frame clones appear in the TCRdb table, and some are missing; sequencing was by immunoSEQ multiplex PCR. This table has tens of thousands of clones, 75% to 95% appearing once. The CDR3 spans 15 residues. The V gene lost 1 base and the J gene lost 1 base, with 11 bases spanning the gap. CDR1 is SGHNT and CDR2 is YYREEE in the germline V gene (reference sequence). Specimen: peripheral blood, collected in the third trimester of pregnancy. The chain has TRBV5-4 and TRBJ2-5; possible D gene TRBD1, 5 bases. This sequence was found in a female donor in good health, enrolled as a control in a pregnancy study. This CDR3 is CASSLYTGLQETQYF. CDR3 in DNA: TGTGCCAGCAGCTTGTATACAGGTCTCCAAGAGACCCAGTACTTC.